Following are 15 T cell receptor beta chains from one sample sequenced in a study of cytomegalovirus exposure and HLA in healthy donors. The PCR made use of 60 Vbeta and 13 Jbeta primers. Profiled with immunoSEQ multiplex PCR; TCRdb holds only in-frame clones, not every one. The profile covers about 120,000 clones, with approximately 15% appearing a single time and 1.5% to 2% taken by the ten largest. Sample: PBMCs. These receptors came from a woman between 18 and 29 years old in good health and CMV-seronegative.

The rearrangement links TRBV18 to TRBJ2-7, with a possible D match to TRBD2 (6 bases). This CDR3 region has 13 residues. Germline V gene data show CDR1 as KGHSH and CDR2 as LQKENI. Trimming cost V 5 bases and J 3 bases, with 11 bases left between them. In DNA form, the CDR3 reads TGTGCCAGCTCAGCAAATAGCGGCTACGAGCAGTACTTC. Its protein is CASSANSGYEQYF. The whole variable domain, filled in from reference TRBV18 and TRBJ2-7, reads NAGVMQNPRHLVRRRGQEARLRCSPMKGHSHVYWYRQLPEEGLKFMVYLQKENIIDESGMPKERFSAEFPKEGPSILRIQQVVRGDSAAYFCASSANSGYEQYFGPGTRLTVT.

The V call is TRBV2, the J call TRBJ2-5; possibly TRBD1 for D (6 bases). Per the germline V gene, CDR1 is SNHLY and CDR2 is FYNNEI. V shed 9 bases and J shed 4 bases, with 18 bases lying between them. The CDR3 covers 14 residues. CDR3 bases: TGTGCCAGTGGGGGTAGGGGGACGGGAGAGACCCAGTACTTC. Amino acids: CASGGRGTGETQYF.

In its sample, this clone was seen a few times. The chain couples TRBV2 to TRBJ1-1; 9 positions match TRBD1. The trim removed 7 bases at V and 1 base at J, leaving 7 bases unmatched. Germline lookup yields CDR1 SNHLY and CDR2 FYNNEI. The length of the CDR3 is 15 residues. This CDR3 reads CASKITGGPNTEAFF. The DNA of the CDR3 is TGTGCCAGCAAAATTACAGGGGGCCCGAACACTGAAGCTTTCTTT. Full variable domain (outside the CDR3, taken from reference TRBV2 and TRBJ1-1): EPEVTQTPSHQVTQMGQEVILRCVPISNHLYFYWYRQILGQKVEFLVSFYNNEISEKSEIFDDQFSVERPDGSNFTLKIRSTKLEDSAMYFCASKITGGPNTEAFFGQGTRLTVV.

This clone showed up just a few times. This chain connects TRBV19 to TRBJ1-5, with 7 bases that match TRBD1. From germline, CDR1 is LNHDA and CDR2 SQIVND (reference sequence). J lost 4 bases, V lost 9 bases, and 12 bases had no gene match. This CDR3 has 15 amino acids. The CDR3 DNA reads TGTGCCAGCATATTTTCCCGACAGGGAAATCAGCCCCAGCATTTT. Amino acid sequence: CASIFSRQGNQPQHF.

This clone appeared a few times. The rearrangement joins TRBV7-8 to TRBJ2-5; D possibly corresponds to TRBD2 (7 bases). Germline CDR1 and CDR2: SGHVS and FQNEAQ. The V gene lost 6 bases and the J gene lost 5 bases, with 13 bases spanning the gap. The CDR3 is 13 amino acids. The chain's CDR3 is CASRRGARETQYF. CDR3 nucleotides: TGTGCCAGCAGACGGGGGGCCCGGGAGACCCAGTACTTC.

The chain has TRBV13 and TRBJ1-2, with a tentative D call TRBD1 (5 bases). From germline, CDR1 is PRHDT and CDR2 FYEKMQ (reference sequence). CDR3 length: 14 residues. V was cut by 5 bases and J by 4 bases, with 14 bases left in between. The CDR3 protein is CASSLRQLIYGYTF. For the CDR3, the DNA is TGTGCCAGCAGCCTCCGACAGTTAATCTATGGCTACACCTTC.

This clone has only a few counts. The chain couples TRBV20-1 to TRBJ2-5, with TRBD2 as a possible D gene (6 bases). The germline V gene encodes CDR1 DFQATT and CDR2 SNEGSKA (reference sequence). V was cut by 5 bases and J by 10 bases, with 14 bases left in between. The CDR3 is 11 amino acids. The CDR3 nucleotides read TGCAGTGCTCCAGCTAGGCGGGGCCAGTACTTC. Residues: CSAPARRGQYF.

The CDR3 nucleotides are TGCGCCAGCAGCTCCCGGCGGAGGGAAGCTTTCTTT. It encodes CASSSRRREAFF. The chain combines TRBV5-1 with TRBJ1-1; D is undetermined. From germline, CDR1 is SGHRS and CDR2 YFSETQ. The V and J ends lost 3 bases and 8 bases respectively, with 11 bases between them. This CDR3 is built from 12 residues. The entire variable domain, with the rest obtained from reference TRBV5-1 and TRBJ1-1, is as follows: KAGVTQTPRYLIKTRGQQVTLSCSPISGHRSVSWYQQTPGQGLQFLFEYFSETQRNKGNFPGRFSGRQFSNSRSEMNVSTLELGDSALYLCASSSRRREAFFGQGTRLTVV.

This clone was detected a few times. The chain links TRBV28 to TRBJ1-3; tentatively, D is TRBD1 (6 bases). The V end lost 6 bases, the J end lost 0 bases, and 15 bases lay between the germline ends. Per the germline V gene, CDR1 is MDHEN and CDR2 is SYDVKM. This CDR3 has 16 residues. As DNA, the CDR3 is TGTGCCAGCAGCGAACAGGGAAGCCACTCTGGAAACACCATATATTTT. Translating it yields CASSEQGSHSGNTIYF. Complete variable domain (other parts from reference TRBV28 and TRBJ1-3): DVKVTQSSRYLVKRTGEKVFLECVQDMDHENMFWYRQDPGLGLRLIYFSYDVKMKEKGDIPEGYSVSREKKERFSLILESASTNQTSMYLCASSEQGSHSGNTIYFGEGSWLTVV.

This chain connects TRBV5-1 to TRBJ2-2; the D gene is possibly TRBD1 (6 bases). CDR3 size: 15 residues. V was clipped by 2 bases and J by 4 bases, with 12 bases between them. Germline V CDR1 and CDR2: SGHRS, YFSETQ. CDR3 sequence (DNA): TGCGCCAGCAGCTTCGGGGTCAGGGGCACCGGGGAGCTGTTTTTT. Protein: CASSFGVRGTGELFF. Supplemented by reference TRBV5-1 and TRBJ2-2, the full variable domain reads KAGVTQTPRYLIKTRGQQVTLSCSPISGHRSVSWYQQTPGQGLQFLFEYFSETQRNKGNFPGRFSGRQFSNSRSEMNVSTLELGDSALYLCASSFGVRGTGELFFGEGSRLTVL.

Written as DNA, the CDR3 is TGTGCCAGCAGCTTTGTGGGTGGGACAACTTCATACGAGCAGTACTTC. The encoded protein is CASSFVGGTTSYEQYF. The V call is TRBV7-9, the J call TRBJ2-7; D may be TRBD1 (6 bases). V lost 3 bases, J lost 4 bases, and 19 bases lay in between. The CDR3 extends over 16 amino acids. Germline loops: CDR1 SEHNR, CDR2 FQNEAQ (reference sequence).

The V and J genes are TRBV13 and TRBJ1-2; no firm D call. V was clipped by 0 bases and J by 0 bases, with 11 bases between them. Per germline, CDR1 PRHDT and CDR2 FYEKMQ (reference sequence). This CDR3 is built from 16 residues. In nucleotides, the CDR3 is TGTGCCAGCAGCTTAGGCCTTCCGACTACTAACTATGGCTACACCTTC. Translation: CASSLGLPTTNYGYTF.

This clone was observed a handful of times. CDR3 amino acids: CASSQSGLYEQYF. The CDR3 bases are TGTGCCAGCAGCCAAAGCGGACTTTACGAGCAGTACTTC. The gene calls are TRBV7-9 and TRBJ2-7; D may be TRBD2 (5 bases). The V end lost 5 bases, the J end lost 4 bases, and 12 bases lay between the germline ends. CDR3 length: 13 residues. Per the germline V gene, CDR1 is SEHNR and CDR2 is FQNEAQ (reference sequence).

This clone was found many times. The chain uses TRBV19 and TRBJ1-2; 7 bases align to TRBD1. V lost 3 bases to trimming and J lost 4 bases; unmatched junction nucleotides: 11. This CDR3 has 16 amino acids. The germline gives CDR1 LNHDA, CDR2 SQIVND (reference sequence). The CDR3, as DNA: TGTGCCAGTAGTATCCGAGACTACGGGACAGCCTATGGCTACACCTTC. It codes for CASSIRDYGTAYGYTF.

This clone was seen a handful of times. The chain combines TRBV5-6 with TRBJ1-5; 10 nucleotides align to TRBD1. Trimming took 4 bases from V and 2 from J; bases not matched to a gene: 15. The length of the CDR3 is 19 residues. Germline lookup yields CDR1 SGHDT and CDR2 YYEEEE. The CDR3 reads CASSITGTGDRARNQPQHF. In nucleotides, the CDR3 is TGTGCCAGCAGCATCACCGGGACAGGGGATCGGGCCCGCAATCAGCCCCAGCATTTT. The full variable domain, in which reference TRBV5-6 and TRBJ1-5 provide the parts outside the CDR3, is DAGVTQSPTHLIKTRGQQVTLRCSPKSGHDTVSWYQQALGQGPQFIFQYYEEEERQRGNFPDRFSGHQFPNYSSELNVNALLLGDSALYLCASSITGTGDRARNQPQHFGDGTRLSIL.